The 10 T cell receptor beta chains below all came from one sample that was sequenced in a study of shared clonotypes between healthy human individuals. This table comes from immunoSEQ multiplex PCR, and its TCRdb copy is limited to in-frame clones, with some not included. Here the sample spans around 2.5 million clones, under 95% being singletons. What was sequenced was naive CD4+ T cells from PBMCs. Regarding subset: CD45RA+ positively selected. The receptors originated from a man younger than 30 in good health. Some clones in this sample may be carry-over from other donors' samples.

The chain combines TRBV19 with TRBJ2-1; 7 bases fit TRBD2. V lost 5 bases to trimming and J lost 2 bases; unmatched junction nucleotides: 9. This CDR3 spans 16 amino acids. In germline, CDR1 is LNHDA, CDR2 SQIVND (reference sequence). The CDR3 bases are TGTGCCAGTAGTTCGACCGGGGCGGGGGCCTACAATGAGCAGTTCTTC. It is translated as CASSSTGAGAYNEQFF.

The V call is TRBV14, the J call TRBJ1-2; D is uncertain. CDR1 is SGHDN, CDR2 FVKESK, per germline. This CDR3 has 16 amino acids. With 1 base removed from V and 3 bases from J, the gap between germline ends came to 15 bases. The CDR3 coding sequence is TGTGCCAGCAGCCAAGTAGGTCTCCAACAATACTATGGCTACACCTTC. It specifies CASSQVGLQQYYGYTF.

The genes are TRBV5-1 and TRBJ2-1, with D perhaps TRBD2 (6 bases). V lost 4 bases to trimming and J lost 10 bases, with 21 bases between them. Germline CDR1 SGHRS, CDR2 YFSETQ. CDR3 size: 15 residues. In DNA, the CDR3 is TGCGCCAGCAGCGGCCGGGACGGACTAACGGGAGAGCAGTTCTTC. Its protein is CASSGRDGLTGEQFF.

This CDR3 reads CASSLTLDRGHQPQHF. The CDR3 DNA sequence: TGTGCCAGCAGTTTAACCTTAGACAGGGGGCATCAGCCCCAGCATTTT. The chain recombines TRBV27 with TRBJ1-5; TRBD1 aligns across 10 bases. Germline CDR1 MNHEY, CDR2 SMNVEV (reference sequence). The length of the CDR3 is 16 residues. V lost 2 bases and J lost 5; bases outside the gene matches: 6.

This sequence joins TRBV7-3 and TRBJ1-1; D ambiguous. The germline V and J ends were trimmed by 5 bases and 1 base, with 11 bases remaining between them. The CDR3 totals 14 residues. Germline values: CDR1 SGHTA, CDR2 FQGTGA. The CDR3 loop is CASSAGRPNTEAFF. CDR3 bases: TGTGCCAGCAGCGCTGGGCGGCCGAACACTGAAGCTTTCTTT. The whole variable domain, remainder taken from reference TRBV7-3 and TRBJ1-1, is GAGVSQTPSNKVTEKGKYVELRCDPISGHTALYWYRQSLGQGPEFLIYFQGTGAADDSGLPNDRFFAVRPEGSVSTLKIQRTERGDSAVYLCASSAGRPNTEAFFGQGTRLTVV.

The chain combines TRBV10-1 with TRBJ2-7, with D possibly being TRBD2 (7 bases). CDR3 size: 15 residues. The germline CDR1 and CDR2 sequences are WNHNN and SYGVQD (reference sequence). The germline V and J ends were trimmed by 4 bases and 6 bases, with 19 bases remaining between them. DNA of the CDR3: TGCGCCAGCAGTGGGACAGCGGGATGGCTAGGCGAGCAGTACTTC. This codes for CASSGTAGWLGEQYF.

This clone was counted a single time. This chain connects TRBV5-1 to TRBJ2-2; a possible D gene is TRBD2 (6 bases). V dropped 1 base and J dropped 7 bases, with 11 bases sitting between them. This CDR3 is built from 14 residues. CDR1 SGHRS and CDR2 YFSETQ come from the germline V gene. The CDR3 loop reads CASSLLGRDGELFF. In DNA, the CDR3 is TGCGCCAGCAGCTTGCTGGGGCGGGACGGGGAGCTGTTTTTT.

The chain links TRBV5-4 to TRBJ2-1, with a weak D call TRBD2 (6 bases). V shed 2 bases and J shed 4 bases, with 19 bases lying between them. The CDR3 sequence is 17 residues long. Germline V gene sequence: CDR1 SGHNT, CDR2 YYREEE (reference sequence). The CDR3 protein is CASSFGSGGTAYNEQFF. The DNA of the CDR3 is TGTGCCAGCAGCTTCGGGTCCGGCGGGACCGCATACAATGAGCAGTTCTTC.

The J gene is TRBJ2-1, the V gene TRBV11-2; weak D call: TRBD1 (6 bases). The CDR3 contains 16 residues. Trimming cost V 2 bases and J 5 bases, with 16 bases left between them. CDR1 SGHAT and CDR2 FQNNGV come from the germline V gene. The DNA for the CDR3 is TGTGCCAGCAGCTTAAAACAGGTACAGGGAGACAATGAGCAGTTCTTC. Amino acid sequence: CASSLKQVQGDNEQFF.

This clone was observed a single time. The CDR3 sequence is CASSPPGARGTQHF. DNA for the CDR3: TGTGCCAGCTCACCACCAGGGGCTCGGGGGACCCAGCATTTT. The chain has TRBV18 and TRBJ1-5; a weak D match, TRBD1 (5 bases). Germline loops: CDR1 KGHSH, CDR2 LQKENI. This CDR3 is 14 amino acids long. Trimming took off 0 bases at V and 11 bases at J, with 14 bases between the two ends.